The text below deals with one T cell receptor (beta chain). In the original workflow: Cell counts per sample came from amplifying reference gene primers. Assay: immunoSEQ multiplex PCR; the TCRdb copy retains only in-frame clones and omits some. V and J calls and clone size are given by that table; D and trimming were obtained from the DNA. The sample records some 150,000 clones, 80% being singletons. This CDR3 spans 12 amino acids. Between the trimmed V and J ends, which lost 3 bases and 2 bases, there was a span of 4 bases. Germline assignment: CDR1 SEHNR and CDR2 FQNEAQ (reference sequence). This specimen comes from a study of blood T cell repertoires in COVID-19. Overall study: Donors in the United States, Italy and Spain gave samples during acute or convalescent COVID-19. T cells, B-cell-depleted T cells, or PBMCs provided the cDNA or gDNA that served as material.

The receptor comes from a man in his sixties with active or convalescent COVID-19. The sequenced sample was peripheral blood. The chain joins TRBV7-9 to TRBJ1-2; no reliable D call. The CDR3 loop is CASSFLNYGYTF. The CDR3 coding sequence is TGTGCCAGCAGCTTTCTCAACTATGGCTACACCTTC.